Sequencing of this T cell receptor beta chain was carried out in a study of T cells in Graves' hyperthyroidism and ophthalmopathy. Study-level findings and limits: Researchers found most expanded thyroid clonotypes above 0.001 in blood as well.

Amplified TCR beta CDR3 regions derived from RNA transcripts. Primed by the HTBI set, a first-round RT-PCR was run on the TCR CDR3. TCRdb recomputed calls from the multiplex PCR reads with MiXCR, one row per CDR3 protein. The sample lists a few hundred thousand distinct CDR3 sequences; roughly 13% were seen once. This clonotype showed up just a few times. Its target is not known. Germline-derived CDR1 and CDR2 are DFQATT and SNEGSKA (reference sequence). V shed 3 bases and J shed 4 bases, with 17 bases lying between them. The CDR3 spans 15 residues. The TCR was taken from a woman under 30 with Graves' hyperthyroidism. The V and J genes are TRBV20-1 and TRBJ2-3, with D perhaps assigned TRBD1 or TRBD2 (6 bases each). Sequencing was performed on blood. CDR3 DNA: TGCAGTGCTAGGTGGTGGGGGGCCGGGGCAGATACGCAGTATTTT. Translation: CSARWWGAGADTQYF.